This T cell receptor (beta chain) was retrieved from a study of PD-L1 blockade in urothelial cancer. Study-wide background: Blood underwent analysis 3 weeks (second dose) and 6 weeks after treatment began.

As to time point: pretreatment peripheral blood. Losses at the gene ends were 0 bases for V and 3 bases for J; bases not matched to a gene: 2. The CDR3 length is 15 residues. Per the germline V gene, CDR1 is SGDLS and CDR2 is YYNGEE. Repertoires were generated with immunoSEQ multiplex PCR, while TCRdb's copy carries only in-frame clones and drops some. The sample has approximately 18,000 clones; approximately 89% are singletons. The TCR was taken from a man in his 70s with urothelial cancer. The V gene is TRBV9, the J gene TRBJ2-2, with TRBD1 identical over 7 bases. The sequenced sample was PBMCs, obtained around atezolizumab (anti-PD-L1) treatment. The CDR3 DNA is TGTGCCAGCAGCGTAGGGGGACAGCACACCGGGGAGCTGTTTTTT. Amino acids: CASSVGGQHTGELFF.